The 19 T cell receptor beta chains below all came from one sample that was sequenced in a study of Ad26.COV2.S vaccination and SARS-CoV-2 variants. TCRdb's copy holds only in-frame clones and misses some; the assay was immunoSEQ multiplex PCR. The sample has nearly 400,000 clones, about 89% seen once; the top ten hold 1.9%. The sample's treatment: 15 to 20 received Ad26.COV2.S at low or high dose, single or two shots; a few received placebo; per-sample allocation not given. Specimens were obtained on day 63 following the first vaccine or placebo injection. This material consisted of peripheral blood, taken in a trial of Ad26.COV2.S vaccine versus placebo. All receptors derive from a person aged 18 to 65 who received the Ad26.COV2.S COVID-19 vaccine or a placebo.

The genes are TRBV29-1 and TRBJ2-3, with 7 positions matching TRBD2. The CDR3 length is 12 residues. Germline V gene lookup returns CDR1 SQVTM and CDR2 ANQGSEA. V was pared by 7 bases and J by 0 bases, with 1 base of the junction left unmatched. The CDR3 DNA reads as TGCAGCGGCGGGGGAAGCACAGATACGCAGTATTTT. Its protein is CSGGGSTDTQYF.

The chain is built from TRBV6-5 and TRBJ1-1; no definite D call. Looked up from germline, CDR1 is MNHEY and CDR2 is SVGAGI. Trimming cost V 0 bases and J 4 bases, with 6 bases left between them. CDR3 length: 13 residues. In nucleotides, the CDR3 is TGTGCCAGCAGTTACTCGGAGAGCACTGAAGCTTTCTTT. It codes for CASSYSESTEAFF.

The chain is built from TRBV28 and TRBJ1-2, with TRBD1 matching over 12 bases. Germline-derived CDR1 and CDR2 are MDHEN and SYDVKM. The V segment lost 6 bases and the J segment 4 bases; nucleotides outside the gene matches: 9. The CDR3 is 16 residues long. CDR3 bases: TGTGCCAGCAGCGCCGGGACAGGGGGCTTCTTCTATGGCTACACCTTC. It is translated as CASSAGTGGFFYGYTF.

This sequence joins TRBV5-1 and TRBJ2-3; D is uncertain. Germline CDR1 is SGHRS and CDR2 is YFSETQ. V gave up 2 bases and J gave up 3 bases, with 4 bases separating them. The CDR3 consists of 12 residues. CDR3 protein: CASSFGTDTQYF. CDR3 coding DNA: TGCGCCAGCAGCTTCGGGACAGATACGCAGTATTTT.

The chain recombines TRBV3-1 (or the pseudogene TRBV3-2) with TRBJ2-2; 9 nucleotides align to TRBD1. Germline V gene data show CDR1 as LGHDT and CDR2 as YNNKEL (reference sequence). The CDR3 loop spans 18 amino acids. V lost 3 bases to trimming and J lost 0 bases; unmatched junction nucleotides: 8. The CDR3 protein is CASSHGQGRGPNTGELFF. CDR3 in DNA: TGTGCCAGCAGCCACGGACAGGGGAGGGGACCGAACACCGGGGAGCTGTTTTTT.

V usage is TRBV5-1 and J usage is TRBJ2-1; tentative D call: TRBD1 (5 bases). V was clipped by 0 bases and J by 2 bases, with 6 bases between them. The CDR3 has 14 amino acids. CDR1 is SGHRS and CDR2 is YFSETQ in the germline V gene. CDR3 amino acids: CASSLGQTYNEQFF. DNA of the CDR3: TGCGCCAGCAGCTTGGGACAGACCTACAATGAGCAGTTCTTC.

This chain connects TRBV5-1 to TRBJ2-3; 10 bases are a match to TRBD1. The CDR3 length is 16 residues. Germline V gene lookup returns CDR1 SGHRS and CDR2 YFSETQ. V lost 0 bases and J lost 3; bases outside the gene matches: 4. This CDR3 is CASSLVGQGRTDTQYF. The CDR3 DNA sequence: TGCGCCAGCAGCTTGGTGGGACAGGGGCGGACAGATACGCAGTATTTT.

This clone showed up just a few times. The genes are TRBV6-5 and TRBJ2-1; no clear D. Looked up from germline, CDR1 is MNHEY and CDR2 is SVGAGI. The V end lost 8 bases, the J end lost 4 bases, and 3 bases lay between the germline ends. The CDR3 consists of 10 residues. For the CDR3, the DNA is TGTGCCAGCGGATACAATGAGCAGTTCTTC. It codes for CASGYNEQFF.

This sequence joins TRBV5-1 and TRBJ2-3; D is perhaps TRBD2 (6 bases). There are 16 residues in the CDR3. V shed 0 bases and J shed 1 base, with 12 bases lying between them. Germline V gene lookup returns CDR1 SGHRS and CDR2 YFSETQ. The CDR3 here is CASSLAGAGGTDTQYF. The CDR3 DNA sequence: TGCGCCAGCAGCTTGGCCGGAGCGGGTGGCACAGATACGCAGTATTTT. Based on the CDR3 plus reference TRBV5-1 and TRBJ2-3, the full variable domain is KAGVTQTPRYLIKTRGQQVTLSCSPISGHRSVSWYQQTPGQGLQFLFEYFSETQRNKGNFPGRFSGRQFSNSRSEMNVSTLELGDSALYLCASSLAGAGGTDTQYFGPGTRLTVL.

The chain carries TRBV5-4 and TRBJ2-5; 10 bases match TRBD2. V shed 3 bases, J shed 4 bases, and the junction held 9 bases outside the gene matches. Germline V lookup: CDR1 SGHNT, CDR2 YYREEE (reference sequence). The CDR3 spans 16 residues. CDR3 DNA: TGTGCCAGCAGCTCTTTCGGACTAGCGGCAGGAGAGACCCAGTACTTC. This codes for CASSSFGLAAGETQYF.

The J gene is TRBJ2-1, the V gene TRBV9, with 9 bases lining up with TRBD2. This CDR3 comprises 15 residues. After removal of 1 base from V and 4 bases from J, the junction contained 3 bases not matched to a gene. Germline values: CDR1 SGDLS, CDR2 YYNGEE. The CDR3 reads CASSVTAGGYNEQFF. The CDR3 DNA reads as TGTGCCAGCAGCGTAACGGCGGGAGGGTACAATGAGCAGTTCTTC.

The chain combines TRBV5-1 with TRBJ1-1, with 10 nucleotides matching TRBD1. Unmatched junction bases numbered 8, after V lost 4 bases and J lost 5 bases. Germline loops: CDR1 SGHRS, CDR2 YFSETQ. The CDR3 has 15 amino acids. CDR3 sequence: CASSNGQGGRTEAFF. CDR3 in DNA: TGCGCCAGCAGCAACGGACAGGGGGGGCGGACTGAAGCTTTCTTT.

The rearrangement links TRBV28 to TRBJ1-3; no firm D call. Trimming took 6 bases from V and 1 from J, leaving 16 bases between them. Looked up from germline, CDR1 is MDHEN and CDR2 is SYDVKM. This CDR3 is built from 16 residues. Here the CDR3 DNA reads TGTGCCAGCAGCTCAACGGGGTTTGGATCTGGAAACACCATATATTTT. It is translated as CASSSTGFGSGNTIYF.

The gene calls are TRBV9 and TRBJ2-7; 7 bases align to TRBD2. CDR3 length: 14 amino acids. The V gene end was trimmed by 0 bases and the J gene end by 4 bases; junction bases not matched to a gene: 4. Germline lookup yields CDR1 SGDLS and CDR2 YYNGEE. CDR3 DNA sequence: TGTGCCAGCAGCGTAGGCGGGAGAGAGTACGAGCAGTACTTC. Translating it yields CASSVGGREYEQYF.

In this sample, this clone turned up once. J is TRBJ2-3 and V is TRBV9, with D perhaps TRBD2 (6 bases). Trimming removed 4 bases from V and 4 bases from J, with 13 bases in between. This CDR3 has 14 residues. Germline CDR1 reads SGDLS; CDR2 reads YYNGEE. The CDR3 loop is CASSFPGGSDTQYF. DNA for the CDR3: TGTGCCAGCAGCTTCCCCGGGGGTTCAGATACGCAGTATTTT.

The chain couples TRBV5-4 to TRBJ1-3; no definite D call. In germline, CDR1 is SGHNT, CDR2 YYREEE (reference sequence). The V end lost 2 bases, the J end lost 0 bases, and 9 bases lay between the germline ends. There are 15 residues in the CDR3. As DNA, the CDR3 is TGTGCCAGCAGCTTAGGCGCAGGCTCTGGAAACACCATATATTTT. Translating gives CASSLGAGSGNTIYF.

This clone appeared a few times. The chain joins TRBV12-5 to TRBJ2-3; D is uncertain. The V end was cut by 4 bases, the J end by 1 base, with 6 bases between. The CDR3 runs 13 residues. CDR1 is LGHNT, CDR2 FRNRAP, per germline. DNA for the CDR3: TGTGCTAGTGGTTACGCAGGCACAGATACGCAGTATTTT. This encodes CASGYAGTDTQYF.

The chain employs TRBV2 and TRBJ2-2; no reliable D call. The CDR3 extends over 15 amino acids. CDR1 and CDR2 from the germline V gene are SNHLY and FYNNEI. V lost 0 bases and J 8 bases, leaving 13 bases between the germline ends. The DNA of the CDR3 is TGTGCCAGCAGTGAAGCGCCCGTCCCAAAAGGGGAGCTGTTTTTT. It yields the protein CASSEAPVPKGELFF.

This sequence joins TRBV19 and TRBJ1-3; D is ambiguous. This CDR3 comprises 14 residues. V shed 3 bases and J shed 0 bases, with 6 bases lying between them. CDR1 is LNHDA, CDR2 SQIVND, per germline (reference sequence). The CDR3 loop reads CASSMGGSGNTIYF. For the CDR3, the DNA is TGTGCCAGTAGTATGGGTGGCTCTGGAAACACCATATATTTT.